This T cell receptor beta chain emerged from a study of control samples from healthy donors and cancer patients. The V end lost 0 bases, the J end lost 0 bases, and 7 bases lay between the germline ends. This CDR3 region has 14 residues. Looked up from germline, CDR1 is SGHKS and CDR2 is YYEKEE (reference sequence). Only in-frame clones appear in the TCRdb table, and some are missing; sequencing was by immunoSEQ multiplex PCR. Of 100,000 to 150,000 clones in the sample, over 80% were seen once. The genes are TRBV5-5 and TRBJ2-7; D gene ambiguous. The specimen was PBMCs. The source of this sequence is a man older than 75 with head and neck cancer. Here the CDR3 DNA reads TGTGCCAGCAGCTTGGCCCTTTTCTCCTACGAGCAGTACTTC. It codes for CASSLALFSYEQYF.